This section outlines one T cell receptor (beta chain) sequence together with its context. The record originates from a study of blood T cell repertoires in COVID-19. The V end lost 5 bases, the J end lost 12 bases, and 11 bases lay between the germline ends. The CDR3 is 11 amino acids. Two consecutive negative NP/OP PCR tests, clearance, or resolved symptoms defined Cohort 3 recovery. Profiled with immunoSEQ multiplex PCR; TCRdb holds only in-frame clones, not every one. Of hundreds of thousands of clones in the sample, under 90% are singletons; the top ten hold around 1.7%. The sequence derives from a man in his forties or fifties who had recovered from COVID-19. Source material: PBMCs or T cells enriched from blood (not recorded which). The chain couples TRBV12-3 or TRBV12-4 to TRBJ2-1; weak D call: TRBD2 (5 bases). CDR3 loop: CASSQRVGQFF. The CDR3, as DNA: TGTGCCAGCAGTCAGAGGGTCGGGCAGTTCTTC.